The clone carrying this T cell receptor beta chain was picked up one time. The J segment lost 6 bases and the V segment lost 0 bases, leaving 4 bases of the junction unmatched. The CDR3 has 14 amino acids. Germline V gene data show CDR1 as SGHDT and CDR2 as YYEEEE. The entry originates in a study of blood T cell repertoires in COVID-19. Study as a whole: Acute and convalescent COVID-19 samples came from the United States, Italy and Spain. Sources were T cells, B-cell-depleted T cells, or PBMCs; the material itself was cDNA or gDNA.

Under the authors' procedure: Reference gene primers were amplified, and this amplification served to estimate nucleated cell counts. The method was immunoSEQ multiplex PCR; TCRdb's version includes in-frame clones alone and lacks a portion of them. The DNA was the basis for D and trimming; V, J and clone size are from that table. The sample includes approximately 46,000 clones, almost 90% of them seen just once. This TCR was sampled from a man over 45 with active COVID-19. The sample comprised peripheral blood. V and J are TRBV5-6 and TRBJ1-2, with 8 bases that match TRBD1. DNA for the CDR3: TGTGCCAGCAGCTTGGAGGGCAGGGGGCATGGCTACACCTTC. It specifies CASSLEGRGHGYTF.